This T cell receptor beta chain was identified during a study of cytomegalovirus exposure and HLA in healthy donors (dated by TCRdb to about 2017). About the investigation overall: According to an earlier analysis of around 600 of the donors, 150 million to 200 million T cells yielded 117 million unique TCR beta sequences and about 280 Gb of sequence data. Among the roughly 390 genotyped donors, more than 70% belonged to the genetic ancestry cluster associated with self-reported Caucasian donors. An early release that covered 640 HLA-typed donors contained about 290 gigabases of sequencing data and about 93 million unique TCR sequences. HLA typing covered class I and class II loci at four-digit resolution. Typing coverage varied by locus: about 620-630 donors for A, B, C, DRB1 and DQB1; some 520 for DQA1; some 610 for DPA1; approximately 490 for DPB1. The T cell repertoires of 700 or so subjects were profiled by immunosequencing and related to cytomegalovirus serostatus. To predict cytomegalovirus infection status, the study brought together high-throughput TCR immunosequencing, statistical association of individual TCRs with disease status, and machine learning. In addition to the first cohort of 666 subjects, a separate validation cohort of approximately 120 different subjects was used. A later genetic analysis took genome-wide SNP genotypes for about 55% of the 666 donors and used that subset as a discovery cohort. Rather than using new phenotypic data, the later analysis identified candidate immune exposures from TCR beta sequences and from how often those sequences occurred across donors. Every repertoire in the discovery cohort had been generated on one and the same sequencing platform. Across 398 genotyped donors of the cohort, an average of about 250,000 unique TCR beta nucleotide sequences per donor were sequenced, and 15% to 20% of those sequences were non-productive. To decide whether each TCR beta V gene segment behaved as functional or pseudogenic, an earlier analysis of fewer than 750 of the donors relied on high-throughput TCR beta sequencing. A later analysis re-examined previously published TCR beta repertoires from 600 to 700 donors and added high-resolution HLA genotyping to investigate patterns of TCR occurrence. The study was designed to test whether signatures of past pathogen exposure could be identified by cataloging public T cell receptors. Alongside the repertoire data, information on donor age, sex, ethnicity and CMV serostatus was compiled. Five DR-DQ haplotypes were treated as single units for association and clustering because of strong linkage in the cohort. The paper as a whole reports these results and caveats: Linkage disequilibrium might explain the correlated functional status among segregating V segments, but an unknown experimental factor could not be ruled out. Because HLA typing was unavailable for some donors at each locus, only the typed subset was used in association tests. While some public TCRs were present in many individuals, most TCR sequences turned up only very rarely across donors. Compared with the roughly 700-donor mean, donors in an Asian-associated ancestry cluster had fewer N-insertions in productive TCRs, according to a later genetic analysis. In a later analysis, HLA-associated TCR beta chains showed more clonal expansion and lower generation probabilities than non-associated chains that were equally common. The classifier was reported to diagnose cytomegalovirus status with high specificity and sensitivity in both the original and validation cohorts. Assigning TCR associations to individual alleles was difficult when HLA alleles, especially DR and DQ, strongly co-occurred. An earlier analysis of approximately 570 of the donors showed that most TCR beta V segments appeared in productive rearrangements either about 87% or about 30% of the time, which broadly matched IMGT annotations. Roughly uniform sequencing depth across donors was assumed in presence/absence analyses, although this assumption may not hold. The authors suggested that the approach could potentially be extended to other disease states and immunological phenotypes. According to a later analysis, TCR association rates differed among HLA loci, with DRB1 alleles showing the most associated TCRs and HLA-C alleles showing the fewest. A cluster of highly shared sequence variants was judged likely to represent a technical artifact of the sequencing pipeline. Some IMGT-functional V segments, including TRBV6-2 and TRBV6-3, could not be distinguished by the 87-base-pair reads and were therefore excluded. CMV serostatus was the only immune exposure information available for the cohort. Specific HLA alleles were associated with 15,000 to 20,000 TCR beta sequences at a false discovery rate of 0.05 in a later analysis. In vitro tests confirmed that a few of the cytomegalovirus-associated TCR beta chains recognize cytomegalovirus antigens. In a later analysis, several top co-occurrence clusters were reported to appear linked to parvovirus B19, influenza, CMV and Epstein-Barr virus. In the study, approximately 160 TCR beta chains were listed as associated with cytomegalovirus. In a later genetic analysis, a missense DCLRE1C variant was associated with V-gene and J-gene trimming of TCR beta chains, and the association was replicated in an independent cohort. A further reported finding was that TCR beta sequences accurately predicted the HLA-A and HLA-B alleles for most subjects in the first cohort. In a later analysis, most CMV-associated TCR beta chains were found to appear HLA-restricted, with HLA associations seemingly driven largely by CMV exposure. This cohort had only TCR beta chains sequenced, and the lack of alpha or paired-chain data limited which features could be detected. Because counts were too low, about 15 rarely observed V segments, including chromosome 9 orphons, were left out of the earlier analysis of a few hundred of the donors.

The CDR3 starts with the cysteine, ends with the phenylalanine, and has 15 residues. Solely the CDR3 DNA is kept, with 45 bases framed from the first base. Trimming at the junction amounts to 4 bases on V and 4 bases on J, and the germline ends lie 15 bases apart. According to the germline V gene (reference sequence), CDR1 reads PRHDT and CDR2 reads FYEKMQ. With respect to this clone: This clone's antigen is unknown. No base-level quality is on record; no much larger clone is a single base apart.

Library preparation used the immunoSEQ multiplex PCR assay. For the multiplex PCR, a mixture combining 60 forward primers for TCR Vbeta segments and 13 reverse primers for TCR Jbeta segments was used. A multiplex PCR assay on genomic DNA amplified the CDR3 region of rearranged TCR beta genes. Amplified TCR beta libraries were sequenced as 87-base-pair reads on the Illumina HiSeq System. In the authors' own workflow: Across the roughly 670 repertoires, a later analysis counted around 80 million unique TCR beta chains, 8.5 million to 12 million of which were shared by at least two donors. To remove PCR and sequencing errors, raw reads were error-corrected and collapsed into unique sequences using a nearest-neighbor algorithm that merged closely related sequences. Alignment of CDR3 sequences to IMGT reference sequences was used to assign V, D and J gene segments. For a sequence to be retained, a match of at least six nucleotides was required to both a V gene segment and a J gene segment. A rearrangement was called productive if the CDR3 had no stop codons and remained in frame with V and J, and every other rearrangement was called non-productive. Following IMGT convention, CDR3 was defined as the stretch from the second conserved V-encoded cysteine up to the conserved J-encoded phenylalanine. The earlier analysis of about 620 of the donors excluded sequences that lacked an unambiguous match to a single V gene segment. An earlier analysis of a few hundred of the donors classified V segments as functional when productive rearrangements were above 56.7% and as segregating when the standard deviation between donors was above 5%. A statistical classification framework was developed to diagnose cytomegalovirus status using the catalog of TCR beta chain sequences. V and J gene assignment, in a later analysis, came from comparing TCR nucleotide sequences with IMGT/GENE-DB human TR gene sequences. In a later analysis, CDR3 sequences and most-parsimonious VDJ recombination scenarios were assigned using the TCRdist pipeline. In a later analysis, every TCR beta chain was defined by the combination of its CDR3 amino acid sequence and its V-gene family, and reads without a unique V-gene family were dropped. To address suspected cross-contamination and a sequencing artifact, a later analysis removed roughly 640 highly shared, low-generation-probability nucleotide sequences. For each public chain, a later analysis derived a clonal expansion index from normalized ranks of inferred template counts within each repertoire. In a later analysis, generation probabilities were computed with a VDJ recombination model fitted to out-of-frame rearrangements, and the resulting probabilities were checked against IGoR. In a later analysis, TCR-TCR, TCR-HLA and TCR-CMV co-occurrence was scored with hypergeometric tests, and a repertoire-size bias correction was applied to TCR pairs. In a later analysis, false discovery rates were estimated by permuting HLA or CMV assignments 20 times. A later analysis grouped co-occurring TCRs with DBSCAN, adding TCRdist sequence similarity when clustering within HLA-allele-positive subsets. Repertoires with fewer than 30,000 or more than 120,000 public chains, plus five repertoires with anomalous nucleotide sharing, were excluded from co-occurrence clustering. TCRdb carries this immuneACCESS record with in-frame sequences only. Its versions omit some clonotypes, under half of them owing to an unresolved V gene in the studies checked, with the rest unexplained. V and J calls and clone size come straight from that table; D and trimming were deduced from the DNA. The sample table records fewer than 200,000 clones; around 81% of these occur just once. The ten top clones hold around 2.2% of the sample.

The cohort was made up of 666 healthy bone marrow donors. All cohort members were sampled while nominally healthy, although unrecorded immune exposures were likely present. The donor was CMV seronegative and belonged to the group of over 350 seronegative cohort members. A peripheral blood sample was provided by each donor, and peripheral blood mononuclear cells were used for TCR beta sequencing. The Qiagen DNeasy Blood Extraction Kit was used to extract genomic DNA from the blood cell samples. The sequenced sample was PBMCs. The chain is assembled from TRBV13 and TRBJ2-3; TRBD1 is a possible D gene, resting on 7 matching bases. The receptor was derived from a young woman in good health and CMV-seronegative. The DNA is as follows: TGTGCCAGCAGCTGGAGGAGGGGGCGCGCAGATACGCAGTATTTT. This gives the protein CASSWRRGRADTQYF.